The 10 T cell receptor beta chains below all came from one sample that was sequenced in a study of Ad26.COV2.S vaccination and SARS-CoV-2 variants. Assay: immunoSEQ multiplex PCR; the TCRdb copy retains only in-frame clones and omits some. The repertoire has hundreds of thousands of clones, about nine tenths of them found once; the top ten carry roughly 3.1%. The treatment is: about 20 received Ad26.COV2.S at low or high dose, single or two shots; about 5 received placebo; per-sample allocation not given. The samples date from day 63 after the first vaccine or placebo injection. The sequencing used peripheral blood, collected in a trial of Ad26.COV2.S vaccine versus placebo. The receptors here all came from a person between 18 and 65 years old who received the Ad26.COV2.S COVID-19 vaccine or a placebo.

The chain links TRBV3-1 (or the pseudogene TRBV3-2) to TRBJ2-1; TRBD2 matches 8 bases. The germline V gene has CDR1 LGHDT and CDR2 YNNKEL (reference sequence). The CDR3 length is 16 residues. After removal of 1 base from V and 3 bases from J, the junction contained 5 bases not matched to a gene. CDR3 nucleotides: TGTGCCAGCAGCCAAGGGACTAGCAGCCTCTACAATGAGCAGTTCTTC. Its protein is CASSQGTSSLYNEQFF.

The V and J genes are TRBV4-1 and TRBJ2-2, with unresolved D. The CDR3 spans 17 residues. CDR1 and CDR2 from the germline V gene are MGHRA and YSYEKL. V lost 5 bases and J lost 3, with 19 bases in between. The CDR3 region has the DNA TGCGCCAGCAGCTTAAAAACGGTCGGTGAGGACACCGGGGAGCTGTTTTTT. It encodes CASSLKTVGEDTGELFF.

The chain recombines TRBV5-6 with TRBJ1-1; no firm D call. The CDR3 contains 14 residues. The V gene's germline CDR1 is SGHDT and CDR2 YYEEEE. Trimming left V 2 bases short and J 1 base short, with 9 bases between. The CDR3 DNA reads as TGTGCCAGCAGCTTACCGACTTGGAACACTGAAGCTTTCTTT. It is translated as CASSLPTWNTEAFF.

This clone was seen only once. The CDR3 DNA reads TGTGCCAGCAGCCAGTGGGGGAGCGATGGCTACACCTTC. This sequence encodes CASSQWGSDGYTF. This sequence joins TRBV27 and TRBJ1-2, with D possibly matching TRBD1 (5 bases). Germline CDR1 is MNHEY and CDR2 is SMNVEV (reference sequence). Between the trimmed V and J ends, which lost 6 bases and 6 bases, there was a span of 14 bases. This CDR3 has 13 residues.

This chain uses TRBV5-1 with TRBJ1-2; no clear D gene. V shed 1 base and J shed 4 bases, with 14 bases lying between them. The CDR3 runs 15 residues. Per germline, CDR1 SGHRS and CDR2 YFSETQ. In DNA, the CDR3 is TGCGCCAGCAGCTTGACCGGGCCTATAGGCTATGGCTACACCTTC. It specifies CASSLTGPIGYGYTF.

The chain is built from TRBV7-9 and TRBJ1-5, with D unclear. CDR1 and CDR2 from the germline V gene are SEHNR and FQNEAQ (reference sequence). The V end was cut by 4 bases, the J end by 5 bases, with 6 bases between. There are 12 residues in the CDR3. CDR3 sequence reads: CASSSEYQPQHF. Here the CDR3 DNA reads TGTGCCAGCAGCTCAGAGTATCAGCCCCAGCATTTT. Variable domain in full (rest from reference TRBV7-9 and TRBJ1-5): DTGVSQNPRHKITKRGQNVTFRCDPISEHNRLYWYRQTLGQGPEFLTYFQNEAQLEKSRLLSDRFSAERPKGSFSTLEIQRTEQGDSAMYLCASSSEYQPQHFGDGTRLSIL.

A single count supports this clone. The chain has TRBV5-1 and TRBJ1-2; TRBD1 might be the D (5 bases). From germline, CDR1 is SGHRS and CDR2 YFSETQ. V was cut by 4 bases and J by 2 bases, with 12 bases left in between. The CDR3 covers 14 residues. The CDR3 loop is CASSPLGTNYGYTF. The CDR3 DNA reads TGCGCCAGCAGCCCATTGGGGACCAACTATGGCTACACCTTC. The variable domain in full, with the rest retrieved from reference TRBV5-1 and TRBJ1-2, is KAGVTQTPRYLIKTRGQQVTLSCSPISGHRSVSWYQQTPGQGLQFLFEYFSETQRNKGNFPGRFSGRQFSNSRSEMNVSTLELGDSALYLCASSPLGTNYGYTFGSGTRLTVV.

The rearrangement uses TRBV27 and TRBJ2-1; D may be TRBD2 (5 bases). The V end was cut by 2 bases, the J end by 2 bases, with 10 bases between. Germline loops: CDR1 MNHEY, CDR2 SMNVEV (reference sequence). This CDR3 comprises 15 residues. The CDR3 is CASSLRAATYNEQFF. The DNA for the CDR3 is TGTGCCAGCAGTTTACGAGCGGCCACCTACAATGAGCAGTTCTTC.

V and J are TRBV2 and TRBJ1-6, with 9 bases matching TRBD1. Germline lookup yields CDR1 SNHLY and CDR2 FYNNEI. Trimming cost V 6 bases and J 7 bases; bases outside gene matches: 4. The CDR3 has 14 amino acids. The CDR3: CASRAGQGNSPLHF. The CDR3 nucleotides read TGTGCCAGCAGAGCTGGACAGGGGAATTCACCCCTCCACTTT.

This chain joins TRBV5-6 and TRBJ2-7; D not certain. This CDR3 is built from 12 residues. Germline values: CDR1 SGHDT, CDR2 YYEEEE. V was pared by 6 bases and J by 1 base, with 8 bases between. The CDR3 region is CASTSISYEQYF. In DNA form, the CDR3 reads TGTGCCAGCACCTCGATTTCCTACGAGCAGTACTTC. Looking up the rest from reference TRBV5-6 and TRBJ2-7 gives the full variable domain: DAGVTQSPTHLIKTRGQQVTLRCSPKSGHDTVSWYQQALGQGPQFIFQYYEEEERQRGNFPDRFSGHQFPNYSSELNVNALLLGDSALYLCASTSISYEQYFGPGTRLTVT.